This T cell receptor (beta chain) was captured by sequencing in a study of identical twins. A universal primer site arose from template switching, and cDNA bore unique molecular identifiers. TCRdb re-called the 5' RACE reads with MiXCR, one entry per CDR3 protein. The sample carries about 430,000 distinct CDR3 sequences, less than 20% recorded once. CDR1 SGHTA and CDR2 FQGNSA come from the germline V gene. CDR3 length: 16 amino acids. V was shortened by 1 base and J by 0 bases, with 10 bases between the two germline ends. This sequence was found in a man aged 45-65 years in good health. The chain couples TRBV7-2 to TRBJ2-4, with a weak D call TRBD1 (5 bases). The sequenced sample consisted of naive T cells sorted from blood. CDR3 DNA sequence: TGTGCCAGCAGCTTAGTTACAGGCATAGCCAAAAACATTCAGTACTTC. This gives the protein CASSLVTGIAKNIQYF.